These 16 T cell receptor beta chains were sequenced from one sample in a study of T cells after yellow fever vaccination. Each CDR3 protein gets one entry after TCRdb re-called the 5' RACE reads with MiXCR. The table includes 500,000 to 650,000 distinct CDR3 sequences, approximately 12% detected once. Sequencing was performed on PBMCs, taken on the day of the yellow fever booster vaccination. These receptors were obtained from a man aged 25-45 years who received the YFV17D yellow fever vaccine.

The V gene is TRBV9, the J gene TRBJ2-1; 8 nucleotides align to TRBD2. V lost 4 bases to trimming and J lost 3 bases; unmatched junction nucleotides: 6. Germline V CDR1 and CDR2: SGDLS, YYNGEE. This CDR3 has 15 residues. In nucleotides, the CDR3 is TGTGCCAGCAGCCCGTCGGGACTAGACTACAATGAGCAGTTCTTC. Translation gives CASSPSGLDYNEQFF.

The CDR3 DNA reads TGCAGTGCTACGCACGAGGGGGCGCCGACCTATGGCTACACCTTC. Translated: CSATHEGAPTYGYTF. The rearrangement links TRBV20-1 to TRBJ1-2, with 7 nucleotides matching TRBD1. CDR3 length: 15 residues. V was clipped by 4 bases and J by 4 bases; unmatched bases: 12. CDR1 DFQATT and CDR2 SNEGSKA come from the germline V gene (reference sequence).

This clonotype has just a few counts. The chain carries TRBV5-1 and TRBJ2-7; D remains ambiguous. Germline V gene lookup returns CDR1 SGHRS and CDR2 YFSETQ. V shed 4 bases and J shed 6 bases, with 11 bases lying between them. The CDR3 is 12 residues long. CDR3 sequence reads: CASSPLVGEQYF. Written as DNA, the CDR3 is TGCGCCAGCAGCCCGCTAGTTGGCGAGCAGTACTTC. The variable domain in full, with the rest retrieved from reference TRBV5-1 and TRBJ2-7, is KAGVTQTPRYLIKTRGQQVTLSCSPISGHRSVSWYQQTPGQGLQFLFEYFSETQRNKGNFPGRFSGRQFSNSRSEMNVSTLELGDSALYLCASSPLVGEQYFGPGTRLTVT.

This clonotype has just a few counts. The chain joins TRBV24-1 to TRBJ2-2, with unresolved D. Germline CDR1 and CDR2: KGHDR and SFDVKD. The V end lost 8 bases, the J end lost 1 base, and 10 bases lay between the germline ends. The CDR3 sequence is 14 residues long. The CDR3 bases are TGTGCCACCAACAATAGACAGAACACCGGGGAGCTGTTTTTT. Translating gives CATNNRQNTGELFF.

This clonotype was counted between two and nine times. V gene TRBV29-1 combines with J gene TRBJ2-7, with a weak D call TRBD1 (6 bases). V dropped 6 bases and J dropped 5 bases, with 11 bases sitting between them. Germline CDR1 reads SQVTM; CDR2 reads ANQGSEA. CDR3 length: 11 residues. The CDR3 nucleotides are TGCAGCGTCTCACAGGGTCACGAGCAGTACTTC. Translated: CSVSQGHEQYF.

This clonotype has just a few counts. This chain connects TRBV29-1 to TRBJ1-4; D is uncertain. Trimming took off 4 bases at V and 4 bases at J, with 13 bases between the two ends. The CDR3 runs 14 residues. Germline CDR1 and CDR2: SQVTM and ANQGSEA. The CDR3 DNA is TGCAGCGTTGGAAGTCCCAGAGATAATGAAAAACTGTTTTTT. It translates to CSVGSPRDNEKLFF.

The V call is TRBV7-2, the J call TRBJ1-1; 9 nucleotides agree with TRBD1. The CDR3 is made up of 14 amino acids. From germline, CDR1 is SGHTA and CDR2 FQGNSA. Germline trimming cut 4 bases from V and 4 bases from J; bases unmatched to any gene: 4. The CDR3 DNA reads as TGTGCCAGCAGCTGGGGACAGGGCAGCACTGAAGCTTTCTTT. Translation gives CASSWGQGSTEAFF.

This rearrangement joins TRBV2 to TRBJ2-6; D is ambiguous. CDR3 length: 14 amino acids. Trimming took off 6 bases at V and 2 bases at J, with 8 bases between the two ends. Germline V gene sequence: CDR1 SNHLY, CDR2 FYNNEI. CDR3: CASRSNPGANVLTF. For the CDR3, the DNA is TGTGCCAGCAGAAGTAACCCTGGGGCCAACGTCCTGACTTTC.

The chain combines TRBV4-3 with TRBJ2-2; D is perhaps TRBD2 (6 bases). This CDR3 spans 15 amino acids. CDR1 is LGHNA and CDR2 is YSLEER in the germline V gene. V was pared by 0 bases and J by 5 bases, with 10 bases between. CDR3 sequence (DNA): TGCGCCAGCAGCCAAGAGGGGGGTTTTACCGGGGAGCTGTTTTTT. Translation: CASSQEGGFTGELFF.

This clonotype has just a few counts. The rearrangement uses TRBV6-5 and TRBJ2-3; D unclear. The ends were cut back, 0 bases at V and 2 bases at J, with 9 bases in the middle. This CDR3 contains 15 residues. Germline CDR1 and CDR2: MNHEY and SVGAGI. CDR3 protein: CASSYSTLPTDTQYF. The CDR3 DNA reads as TGTGCCAGCAGTTACTCGACGCTTCCCACAGATACGCAGTATTTT.

CDR3 sequence: CASSTSLASGRRTDTQYF. The CDR3 DNA reads as TGTGCCAGCAGCACCTCCCTGGCTAGCGGGAGACGCACAGATACGCAGTATTTT. The V call is TRBV12-3 or TRBV12-4, the J call TRBJ2-3; TRBD2 matches at 10 bases. J gave up 1 base and V 6 bases, and 13 bases lay outside the gene matches. The CDR3 length is 18 residues.

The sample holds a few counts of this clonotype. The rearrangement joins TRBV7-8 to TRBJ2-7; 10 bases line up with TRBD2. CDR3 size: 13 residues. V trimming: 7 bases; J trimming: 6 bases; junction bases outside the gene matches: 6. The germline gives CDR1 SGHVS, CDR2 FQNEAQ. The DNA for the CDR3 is TGTGCCAGCACCATAGCGGGAGGAGTCGAGCAGTACTTC. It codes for CASTIAGGVEQYF.

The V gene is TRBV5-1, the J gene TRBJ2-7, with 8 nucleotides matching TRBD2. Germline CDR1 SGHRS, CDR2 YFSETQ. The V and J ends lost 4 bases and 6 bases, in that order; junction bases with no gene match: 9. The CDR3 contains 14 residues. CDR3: CASSPGGLVPEQYF. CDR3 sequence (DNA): TGCGCCAGCAGCCCCGGGGGACTAGTCCCCGAGCAGTACTTC.

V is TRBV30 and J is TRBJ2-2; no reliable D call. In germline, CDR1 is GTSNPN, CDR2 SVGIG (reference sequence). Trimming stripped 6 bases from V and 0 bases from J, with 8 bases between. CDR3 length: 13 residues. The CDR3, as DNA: TGTGCCTGTGCTCTAGCGAACACCGGGGAGCTGTTTTTT. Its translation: CACALANTGELFF.

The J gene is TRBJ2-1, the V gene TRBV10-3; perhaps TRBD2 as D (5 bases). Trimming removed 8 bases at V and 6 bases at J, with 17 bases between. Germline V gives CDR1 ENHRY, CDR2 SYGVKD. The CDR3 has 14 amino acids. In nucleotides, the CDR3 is TGTGCCATCTCTCCTACCGGGAACGTCAATGAGCAGTTCTTC. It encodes CAISPTGNVNEQFF.

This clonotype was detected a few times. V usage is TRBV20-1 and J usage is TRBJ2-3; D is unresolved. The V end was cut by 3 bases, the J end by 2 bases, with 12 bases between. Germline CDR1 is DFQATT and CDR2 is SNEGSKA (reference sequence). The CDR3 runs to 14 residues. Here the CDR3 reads CSASPKWDTDTQYF. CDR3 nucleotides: TGCAGTGCTAGTCCAAAATGGGACACAGATACGCAGTATTTT.